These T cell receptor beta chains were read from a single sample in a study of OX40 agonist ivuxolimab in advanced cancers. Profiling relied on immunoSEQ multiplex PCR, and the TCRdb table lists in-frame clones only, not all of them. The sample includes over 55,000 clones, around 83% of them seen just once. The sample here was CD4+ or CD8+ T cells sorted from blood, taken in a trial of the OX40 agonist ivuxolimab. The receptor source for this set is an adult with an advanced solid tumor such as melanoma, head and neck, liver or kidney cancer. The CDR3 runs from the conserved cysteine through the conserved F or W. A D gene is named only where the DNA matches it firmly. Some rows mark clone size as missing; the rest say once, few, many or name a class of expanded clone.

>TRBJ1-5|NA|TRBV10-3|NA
TGTGCCATCAGCGCAGATAGCAATCAGCCCCAGCATTTT
CAISADSNQPQHF
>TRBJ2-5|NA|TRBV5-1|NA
TGCGCCAGCAGCCCCTCGGGACAAATAGAGACCCAGTACTTC
CASSPSGQIETQYF
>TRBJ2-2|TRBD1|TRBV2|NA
TGTGCCAGCAGTCGAGGACAGGGCCGATCTTCGAACACCGGGGAGCTGTTTTTT
CASSRGQGRSSNTGELFF
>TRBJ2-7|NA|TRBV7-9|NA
TGTGCCAGCAGCCCTGGCACAGCCACCTACGAGCAGTACTTC
CASSPGTATYEQYF
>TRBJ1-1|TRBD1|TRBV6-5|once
TGTGCCAGCAGATTGACAGGGCAGAACACTGAAGCTTTCTTT
CASRLTGQNTEAFF
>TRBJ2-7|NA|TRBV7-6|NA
TGTGCCAGCAGCTCCCTACAGACGGACTACGAGCAGTACTTC
CASSSLQTDYEQYF
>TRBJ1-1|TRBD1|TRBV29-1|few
TGCAGCGTCTTTGGACAGGGAAAAACTGAAGCTTTCTTT
CSVFGQGKTEAFF
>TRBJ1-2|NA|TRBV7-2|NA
TGTGCCAGCAGCTTATTGAGAGGGGGCTACACCTTC
CASSLLRGGYTF
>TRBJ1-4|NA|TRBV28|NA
TGTGCCAGCAGTGTGGTTAGGGGGGGCGGAAGTGAAAAACTGTTTTTT
CASSVVRGGGSEKLFF
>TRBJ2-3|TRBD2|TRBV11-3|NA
TGTGCCAGCAGGAAGTCGGGGGGTACAGATACGCAGTATTTT
CASRKSGGTDTQYF